This TCR beta chain was sequenced for a study of cytomegalovirus exposure and HLA in healthy donors. This PCR relied on a set of 60 Vbeta primers and 13 Jbeta primers. The data were produced by immunoSEQ multiplex PCR, yet TCRdb's version contains in-frame clones alone and is incomplete. The sample has more than 75,000 clones; around 79% are singletons. Trimming pared 4 bases from V and 4 bases from J, leaving 7 bases between. CDR1 is LNHDA and CDR2 is SQIVND in the germline V gene (reference sequence). This CDR3 contains 12 residues. To note about this clone: Its antigen is unidentified.

Points from the study as a whole: CMV serostatus was the sole immune exposure data available.

The sample was PBMCs. The clonotype was recovered from a woman aged 40 to 50 in good health and CMV-seropositive. The V gene is TRBV19, the J gene TRBJ1-1; no definite D call. This CDR3 is CASSTGVTEAFF. CDR3 DNA: TGTGCCAGTAGTACGGGAGTCACTGAAGCTTTCTTT.